This section outlines one T cell receptor beta chain sequence together with its context. Cohorts were determined from participant-reported clinical history. The data are from a study of blood T cell repertoires in COVID-19. For the study at large: Sources were T cells, B-cell-depleted T cells, or PBMCs; the material itself was cDNA or gDNA.

Sequencing used immunoSEQ multiplex PCR; TCRdb keeps in-frame clones, though not all of them. The sample has under 300,000 clones; around 89% are singletons. CDR3 length: 14 residues. V lost 6 bases and J 4 bases, leaving 15 bases between the germline ends. Germline V gives CDR1 LGHDT, CDR2 YNNKEL (reference sequence). This receptor was identified in a woman aged 50 to 60 who had recovered from COVID-19. The specimen sequenced was PBMCs or T cells enriched from blood (not recorded which). The chain combines TRBV3-1 (or the pseudogene TRBV3-2) with TRBJ1-2; tentatively, D is TRBD1 (6 bases). CDR3 coding DNA: TGTGCCAGCAGTCCCTCCAGGGGCTTCTATGGCTACACCTTC. Encoded protein: CASSPSRGFYGYTF.